The 18 T cell receptor beta chains presented below share a single source sample, sequenced in a study of blood T cell repertoires in COVID-19. Assay: immunoSEQ multiplex PCR; the TCRdb copy retains only in-frame clones and omits some. This table has 120,000 or so clones, about 80% appearing once. Sample: peripheral blood. Source of these receptors: a human donor in a cohort sampled during active COVID-19.

The rearrangement links TRBV28 to TRBJ2-7, with 7 bases identical to TRBD2. The CDR3 is made up of 14 amino acids. V dropped 6 bases and J dropped 5; count of bases not matched to a gene: 10. The germline V gene encodes CDR1 MDHEN and CDR2 SYDVKM. CDR3 bases: TGTGCCAGCAGGGTGAGACTAGCACAGCACGAGCAGTACTTC. This codes for CASRVRLAQHEQYF.

With regard to this clone: Other nucleotide sequences from this sample produce the same CDR3. The V and J genes are TRBV12-3 or TRBV12-4 and TRBJ2-5, with unresolved D. The CDR3 consists of 11 residues. Deletions cut 2 bases from V and 5 bases from J, with 3 bases between. Written as DNA, the CDR3 is TGTGCCAGCAGTTTACGGGAGACCCAGTACTTC. This encodes CASSLRETQYF.

The V gene is TRBV18, the J gene TRBJ2-2, with TRBD1 matching 7 bases. In germline, CDR1 is KGHSH, CDR2 LQKENI. This CDR3 is built from 18 residues. V lost 6 bases, J lost 2 bases, and 15 bases stayed unmatched. The DNA of the CDR3 is TGTGCCAGCTCGCCTCCGACGGCAGGGACAGTTAACACCGGGGAGCTGTTTTTT. As protein: CASSPPTAGTVNTGELFF.

The sample holds a few counts of this clone. J is TRBJ2-7 and V is TRBV27; D remains unclear. V lost 5 bases and J lost 2, with 19 bases in between. The CDR3 covers 16 residues. Germline CDR1 MNHEY, CDR2 SMNVEV (reference sequence). The CDR3: CASSPIQSAQTYEQYF. The CDR3 DNA reads as TGTGCCAGCAGTCCAATTCAGAGCGCGCAAACCTACGAGCAGTACTTC.

The rearrangement links TRBV6-6 to TRBJ2-1, with 10 bases identical to TRBD1. Trimming cost V 6 bases and J 13 bases; bases outside gene matches: 15. Germline loops: CDR1 MNHNY, CDR2 SVGAGI (reference sequence). The CDR3 spans 15 residues. The CDR3, as DNA: TGTGCCAGCAGCTCCGTCCCGGGACAGGGGAGTACCCAGTTCTTC. Its protein is CASSSVPGQGSTQFF.

The chain links TRBV19 to TRBJ1-2; TRBD1 agrees at 9 bases. Germline loops: CDR1 LNHDA, CDR2 SQIVND (reference sequence). The CDR3 covers 13 residues. V was pared by 2 bases and J by 6 bases, with 1 base of the junction left unmatched. CDR3 amino acids: CASSIRDRDGYTF. In DNA form, the CDR3 reads TGTGCCAGTAGTATACGGGACAGGGATGGCTACACCTTC.

The V gene is TRBV3-1 (or the pseudogene TRBV3-2), the J gene TRBJ1-1; a weak D match, TRBD1 (6 bases). Trimming removed 1 base at V and 1 base at J, with 7 bases between. CDR3 size: 14 residues. CDR1 is LGHDT and CDR2 is YNNKEL in the germline V gene (reference sequence). The CDR3 DNA reads as TGTGCCAGCAGCCAAGTACAGGGGAACACTGAAGCTTTCTTT. Its protein is CASSQVQGNTEAFF.

This clone was detected only a few times. The V and J genes are TRBV7-2 and TRBJ2-7; the D gene is possibly TRBD2 (6 bases). Trimming stripped 5 bases from V and 4 bases from J, with 9 bases between. The CDR3 spans 12 residues. Germline V gene lookup returns CDR1 SGHTA and CDR2 FQGNSA. CDR3 in DNA: TGTGCCAGCAGCCGAGGGACTTACGAGCAGTACTTC. Protein: CASSRGTYEQYF.

V usage is TRBV19 and J usage is TRBJ1-2, with 8 positions matching TRBD1. CDR1 and CDR2 (germline): LNHDA, SQIVND (reference sequence). The CDR3 runs to 12 residues. J gave up 4 bases and V 8 bases, and 3 bases lay outside the gene matches. The CDR3 DNA reads TGTGCCAGTGGGACAGGAAGCTATGGCTACACCTTC. Translation gives CASGTGSYGYTF.

V and J are TRBV27 and TRBJ1-1, with 8 bases matching TRBD1. In germline, CDR1 is MNHEY, CDR2 SMNVEV (reference sequence). The CDR3 has 15 residues. Trimming removed 5 bases from V and 0 bases from J; junction bases left unmatched: 5. CDR3 sequence reads: CASSHGQGLNTEAFF. Written as DNA, the CDR3 is TGTGCCAGCAGTCATGGACAGGGTTTGAACACTGAAGCTTTCTTT.

CDR3 loop: CASSTGDSRTDTQYF. The CDR3 nucleotides read TGTGCCAGCAGCACCGGGGATTCGAGAACAGATACGCAGTATTTT. The V and J genes are TRBV7-3 and TRBJ2-3; TRBD2 is a possible D gene (5 bases). Trimming pared 5 bases from V and 3 bases from J, leaving 15 bases between. The CDR3 runs to 15 residues. Germline-derived CDR1 and CDR2 are SGHTA and FQGTGA.

The chain employs TRBV7-2 and TRBJ1-3, with 7 positions matching TRBD1. J was trimmed by 7 bases and V by 6 bases; bases with no gene match: 12. This CDR3 spans 15 amino acids. Germline V gene sequence: CDR1 SGHTA, CDR2 FQGNSA. CDR3 residues: CASSQATGVWNTIYF. The DNA for the CDR3 is TGTGCCAGCAGTCAAGCTACAGGGGTCTGGAACACCATATATTTT.

The chain links TRBV2 to TRBJ1-4; 7 bases match TRBD1. The trim removed 5 bases at V and 9 bases at J, leaving 6 bases unmatched. There are 13 residues in the CDR3. Germline CDR1 is SNHLY and CDR2 is FYNNEI. The CDR3 spells CASSPGTVKKLFF. CDR3 nucleotide sequence: TGTGCCAGCAGTCCCGGGACAGTTAAAAAACTGTTTTTT.

This clone occurred once. The rearrangement joins TRBV30 to TRBJ1-1; D remains unclear. The germline CDR1 and CDR2 sequences are GTSNPN and SVGIG (reference sequence). CDR3 size: 11 residues. With 3 bases removed from V and 8 bases from J, the gap between germline ends came to 10 bases. The CDR3 loop reads CAWSPIEEAFF. CDR3 nucleotide sequence: TGTGCCTGGAGCCCTATCGAAGAAGCTTTCTTT. The full variable domain, rest sourced from reference TRBV30 and TRBJ1-1, is SQTIHQWPATLVQPVGSPLSLECTVEGTSNPNLYWYRQAAGRGLQLLFYSVGIGQISSEVPQNLSASRPQDRQFILSSKKLLLSDSGFYLCAWSPIEEAFFGQGTRLTVV.

The V and J genes are TRBV5-4 and TRBJ1-2; D remains ambiguous. CDR3 length: 14 residues. The germline gives CDR1 SGHNT, CDR2 YYREEE (reference sequence). Trimming took off 5 bases at V and 6 bases at J, with 17 bases between the two ends. In DNA form, the CDR3 reads TGTGCCAGCAGTTTAATAACGGGGTATGATGGCTACACCTTC. It encodes CASSLITGYDGYTF.

This chain links TRBV5-5 with TRBJ1-5; 7 bases line up with TRBD1. CDR3 size: 17 residues. CDR1 and CDR2 from the germline V gene are SGHKS and YYEKEE (reference sequence). V lost 3 bases, J lost 5 bases, and 14 bases stayed unmatched. Here the CDR3 reads CASSSTQTGRGDQPQHF. The DNA of the CDR3 is TGTGCCAGCAGCTCCACCCAGACAGGGCGAGGGGATCAGCCCCAGCATTTT.

The chain recombines TRBV7-2 with TRBJ2-7; D is ambiguous. CDR3 size: 14 residues. From germline, CDR1 is SGHTA and CDR2 FQGNSA. The V gene lost 5 bases and the J gene lost 4 bases, with 15 bases spanning the gap. Here the CDR3 DNA reads TGTGCCAGCAGCACACGGCACAGTTTTTACGAGCAGTACTTC. Its translation: CASSTRHSFYEQYF. Drawing the rest from reference TRBV7-2 and TRBJ2-7, the complete variable domain is GAGVSQSPSNKVTEKGKDVELRCDPISGHTALYWYRQSLGQGLEFLIYFQGNSAPDKSGLPSDRFSAERTGGSVSTLTIQRTQQEDSAVYLCASSTRHSFYEQYFGPGTRLTVT.

This clone was seen a single time. This chain uses TRBV24-1 with TRBJ2-5, with 7 positions matching TRBD2. Trimming removed 5 bases from V and 5 bases from J; junction bases left unmatched: 1. CDR1 and CDR2 from the germline V gene are KGHDR and SFDVKD. The CDR3 has 12 residues. The CDR3 DNA is TGTGCCACCAGTGGGGGGGGTGAGACCCAGTACTTC. Protein sequence: CATSGGGETQYF.